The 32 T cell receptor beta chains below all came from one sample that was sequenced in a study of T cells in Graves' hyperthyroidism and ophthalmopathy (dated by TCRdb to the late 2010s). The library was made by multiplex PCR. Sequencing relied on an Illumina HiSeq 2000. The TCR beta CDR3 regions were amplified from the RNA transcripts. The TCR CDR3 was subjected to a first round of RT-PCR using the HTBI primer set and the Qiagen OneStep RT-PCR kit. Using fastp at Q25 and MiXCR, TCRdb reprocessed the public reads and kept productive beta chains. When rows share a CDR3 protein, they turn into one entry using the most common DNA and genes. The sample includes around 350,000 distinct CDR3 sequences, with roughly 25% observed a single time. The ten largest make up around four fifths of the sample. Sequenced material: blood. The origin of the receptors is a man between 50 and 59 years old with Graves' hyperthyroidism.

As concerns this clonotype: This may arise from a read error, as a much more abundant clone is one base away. DNA for the CDR3: TGTGCCAGCAGCTTAGGGTCTAGCGGGAGGTACGAGCAGTACTTC. It encodes CASSLGSSGRYEQYF. The rearrangement uses TRBV7-2 and TRBJ2-7, with 11 positions matching TRBD2. V lost 1 base and J lost 4; bases outside the gene matches: 3. This CDR3 has 15 residues. From germline, CDR1 is SGHTA and CDR2 FQGNSA.

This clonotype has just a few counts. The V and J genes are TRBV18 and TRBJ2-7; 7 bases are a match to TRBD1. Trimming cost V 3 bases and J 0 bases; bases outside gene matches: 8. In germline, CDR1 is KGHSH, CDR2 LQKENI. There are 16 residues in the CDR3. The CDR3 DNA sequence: TGTGCCAGCTCACCCAGCGACAGGGCCTACTCCTACGAGCAGTACTTC. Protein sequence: CASSPSDRAYSYEQYF.

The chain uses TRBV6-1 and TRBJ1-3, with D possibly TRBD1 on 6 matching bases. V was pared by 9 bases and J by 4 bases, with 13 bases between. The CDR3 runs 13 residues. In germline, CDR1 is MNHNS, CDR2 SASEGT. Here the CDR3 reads CASQQGNGNTIYF. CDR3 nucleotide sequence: TGTGCCAGTCAGCAGGGGAACGGAAACACCATATATTTT.

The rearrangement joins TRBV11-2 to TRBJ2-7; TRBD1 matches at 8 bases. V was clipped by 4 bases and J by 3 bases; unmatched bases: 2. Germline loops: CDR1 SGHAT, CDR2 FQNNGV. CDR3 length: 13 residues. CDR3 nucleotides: TGTGCCAGCAGCTCGGGACAGGTCTACGAGCAGTACTTC. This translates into CASSSGQVYEQYF.

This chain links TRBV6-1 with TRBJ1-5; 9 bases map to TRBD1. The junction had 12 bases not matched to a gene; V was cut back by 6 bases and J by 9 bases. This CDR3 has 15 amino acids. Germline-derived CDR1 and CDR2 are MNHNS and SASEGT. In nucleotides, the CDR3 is TGTGCCAGCAGAAACAAACAGGGGGCGTCGCGGCCCCAGCATTTT. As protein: CASRNKQGASRPQHF.

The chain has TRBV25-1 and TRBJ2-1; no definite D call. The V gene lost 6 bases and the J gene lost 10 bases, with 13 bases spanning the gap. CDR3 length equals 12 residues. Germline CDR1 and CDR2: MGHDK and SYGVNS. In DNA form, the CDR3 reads TGTGCCAGCAGGTCCTCCTTATTGGAGCAGTTCTTC. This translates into CASRSSLLEQFF.

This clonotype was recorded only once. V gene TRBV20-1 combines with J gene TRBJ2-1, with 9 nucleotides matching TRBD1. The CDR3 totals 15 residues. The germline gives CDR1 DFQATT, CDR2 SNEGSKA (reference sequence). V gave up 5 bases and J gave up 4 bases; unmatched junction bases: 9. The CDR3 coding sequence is TGCAGTGCTCTTCCCGGGACAGGGAGGTACAATGAGCAGTTCTTC. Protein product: CSALPGTGRYNEQFF.

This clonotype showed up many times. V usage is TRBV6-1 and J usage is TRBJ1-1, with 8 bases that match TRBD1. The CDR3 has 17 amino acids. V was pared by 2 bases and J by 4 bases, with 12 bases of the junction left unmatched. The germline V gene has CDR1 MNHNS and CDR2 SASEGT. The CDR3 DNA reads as TGTGCCAGCAGTGAATTCGGGTCAGGGGGCGCGGGCACTGAAGCTTTCTTT. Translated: CASSEFGSGGAGTEAFF.

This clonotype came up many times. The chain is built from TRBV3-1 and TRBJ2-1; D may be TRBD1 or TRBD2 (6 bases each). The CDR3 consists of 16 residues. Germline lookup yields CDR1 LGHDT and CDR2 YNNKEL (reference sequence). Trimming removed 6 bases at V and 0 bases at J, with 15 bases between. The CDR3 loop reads CASRRTGASSYNEQFF. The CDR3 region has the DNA TGTGCCAGCAGGCGAACGGGGGCAAGCTCCTACAATGAGCAGTTCTTC.

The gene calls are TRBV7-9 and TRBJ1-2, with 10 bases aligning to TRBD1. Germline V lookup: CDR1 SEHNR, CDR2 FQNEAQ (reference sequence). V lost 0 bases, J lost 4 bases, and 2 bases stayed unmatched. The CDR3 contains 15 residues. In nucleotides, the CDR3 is TGTGCCAGCAGCTTAGCGGGACAGGGGACCTATGGCTACACCTTC. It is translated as CASSLAGQGTYGYTF.

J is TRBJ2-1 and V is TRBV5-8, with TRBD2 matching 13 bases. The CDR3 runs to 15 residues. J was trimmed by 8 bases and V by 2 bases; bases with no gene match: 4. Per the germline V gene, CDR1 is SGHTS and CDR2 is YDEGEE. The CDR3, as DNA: TGTGCCAGCAGCTTACTAGCGGGAGGGCTGGATGAGCAGTTCTTC. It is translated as CASSLLAGGLDEQFF.

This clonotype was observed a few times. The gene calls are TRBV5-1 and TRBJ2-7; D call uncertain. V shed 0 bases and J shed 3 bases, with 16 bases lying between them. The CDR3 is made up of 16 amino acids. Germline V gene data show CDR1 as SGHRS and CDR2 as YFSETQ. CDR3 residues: CASSLEGDGLDYEQYF. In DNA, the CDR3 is TGCGCCAGCAGCTTGGAAGGCGACGGCTTGGACTACGAGCAGTACTTC. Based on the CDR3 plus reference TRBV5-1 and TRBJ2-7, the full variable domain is KAGVTQTPRYLIKTRGQQVTLSCSPISGHRSVSWYQQTPGQGLQFLFEYFSETQRNKGNFPGRFSGRQFSNSRSEMNVSTLELGDSALYLCASSLEGDGLDYEQYFGPGTRLTVT.

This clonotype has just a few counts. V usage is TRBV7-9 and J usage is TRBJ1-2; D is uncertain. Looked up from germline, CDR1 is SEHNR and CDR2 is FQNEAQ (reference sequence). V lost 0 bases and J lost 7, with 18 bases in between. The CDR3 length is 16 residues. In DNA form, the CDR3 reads TGTGCCAGCAGCTTAGCGCAGTCAGGTGACAATGCTGGCTACACCTTC. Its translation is CASSLAQSGDNAGYTF.

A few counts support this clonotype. The CDR3 coding sequence is TGCGCCAGCAGCTTCGGGCCCCGAGGAGAGACCCAGTACTTC. It yields the protein CASSFGPRGETQYF. The V gene is TRBV5-1, the J gene TRBJ2-5; D gene uncertain. Germline CDR1 SGHRS, CDR2 YFSETQ. The V end lost 2 bases, the J end lost 4 bases, and 12 bases lay between the germline ends. The CDR3 length is 14 residues.

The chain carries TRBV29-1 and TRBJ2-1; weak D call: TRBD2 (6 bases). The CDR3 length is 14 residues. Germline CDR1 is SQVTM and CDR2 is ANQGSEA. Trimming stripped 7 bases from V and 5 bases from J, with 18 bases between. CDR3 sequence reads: CSAYGGVLDNEQFF. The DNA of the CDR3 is TGCAGCGCCTACGGCGGGGTACTGGACAATGAGCAGTTCTTC.

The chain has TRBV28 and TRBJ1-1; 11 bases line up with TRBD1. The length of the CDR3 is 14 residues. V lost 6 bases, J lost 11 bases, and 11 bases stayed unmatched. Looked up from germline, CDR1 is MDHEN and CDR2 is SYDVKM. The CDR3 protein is CASSRPGQGDLAFF. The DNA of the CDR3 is TGTGCCAGCAGCCGTCCGGGACAGGGGGATCTGGCTTTCTTT. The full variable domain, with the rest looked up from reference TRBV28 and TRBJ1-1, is DVKVTQSSRYLVKRTGEKVFLECVQDMDHENMFWYRQDPGLGLRLIYFSYDVKMKEKGDIPEGYSVSREKKERFSLILESASTNQTSMYLCASSRPGQGDLAFFGQGTRLTVV.

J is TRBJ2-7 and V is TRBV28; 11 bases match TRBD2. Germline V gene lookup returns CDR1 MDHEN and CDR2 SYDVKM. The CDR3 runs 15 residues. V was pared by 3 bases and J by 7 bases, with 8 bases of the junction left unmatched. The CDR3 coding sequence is TGTGCCAGCAGTTTTAGCGGGAGGGGAGCTGCTGAGCAGTACTTC. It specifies CASSFSGRGAAEQYF.

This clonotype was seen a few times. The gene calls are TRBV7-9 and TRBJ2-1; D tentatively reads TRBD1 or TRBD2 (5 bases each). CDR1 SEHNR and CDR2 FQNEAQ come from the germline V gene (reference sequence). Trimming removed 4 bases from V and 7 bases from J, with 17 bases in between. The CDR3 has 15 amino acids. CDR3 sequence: CASSSGDGWGNEQFF. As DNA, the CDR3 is TGTGCCAGCAGCTCTGGGGACGGGTGGGGGAATGAGCAGTTCTTC.

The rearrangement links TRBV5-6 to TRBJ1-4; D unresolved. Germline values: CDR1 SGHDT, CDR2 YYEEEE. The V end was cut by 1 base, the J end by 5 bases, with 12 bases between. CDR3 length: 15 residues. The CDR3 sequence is CASSLSRTVNEKLFF. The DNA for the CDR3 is TGTGCCAGCAGCTTGTCCAGGACGGTGAATGAAAAACTGTTTTTT.

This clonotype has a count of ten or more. The CDR3 here is CASSPETYNEQFF. CDR3 in DNA: TGTGCCAGCAGTCCGGAAACCTACAATGAGCAGTTCTTC. The V and J genes are TRBV7-6 and TRBJ2-1, with unresolved D. V lost 6 bases and J 2 bases, leaving 8 bases between the germline ends. CDR1 is SGHVS and CDR2 is FNYEAQ in the germline V gene. CDR3 size: 13 residues.

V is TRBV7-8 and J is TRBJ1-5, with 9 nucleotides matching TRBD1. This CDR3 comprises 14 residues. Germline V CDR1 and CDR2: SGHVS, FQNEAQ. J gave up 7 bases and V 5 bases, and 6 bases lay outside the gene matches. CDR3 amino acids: CASSLDRGTQPQHF. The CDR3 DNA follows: TGTGCCAGCAGCCTAGACAGGGGGACCCAGCCCCAGCATTTT.

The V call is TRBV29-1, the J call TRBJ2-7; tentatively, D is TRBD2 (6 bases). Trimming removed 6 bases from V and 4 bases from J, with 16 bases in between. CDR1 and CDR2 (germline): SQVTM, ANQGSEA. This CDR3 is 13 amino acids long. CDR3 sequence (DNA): TGCAGCGTCCAGGACGGGAGTTTGTACGAGCAGTACTTC. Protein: CSVQDGSLYEQYF.

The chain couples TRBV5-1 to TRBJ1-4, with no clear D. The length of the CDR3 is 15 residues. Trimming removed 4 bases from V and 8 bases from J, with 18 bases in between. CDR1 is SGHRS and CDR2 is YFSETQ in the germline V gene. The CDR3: CASSPAGPKREKLFF. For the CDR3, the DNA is TGCGCCAGCAGCCCCGCGGGCCCCAAACGCGAAAAACTGTTTTTT.

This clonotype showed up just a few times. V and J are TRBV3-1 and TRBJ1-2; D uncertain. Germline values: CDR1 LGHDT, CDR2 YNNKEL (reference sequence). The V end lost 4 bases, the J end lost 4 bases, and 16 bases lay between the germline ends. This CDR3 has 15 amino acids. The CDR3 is CASSPLVRTPYGYTF. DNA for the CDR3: TGTGCCAGCAGCCCACTCGTGCGGACCCCCTATGGCTACACCTTC.

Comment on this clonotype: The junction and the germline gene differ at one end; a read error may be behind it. CDR3 nucleotide sequence: TGTGCCAGCATCCCGGACAGTCCTCGCACCGGGGAGCCGTTTTTT. It codes for CASIPDSPRTGEPFF. This chain connects TRBV12-3 or TRBV12-4 to TRBJ2-2, with D tentatively TRBD1 (6 bases). The CDR3 is 15 amino acids.

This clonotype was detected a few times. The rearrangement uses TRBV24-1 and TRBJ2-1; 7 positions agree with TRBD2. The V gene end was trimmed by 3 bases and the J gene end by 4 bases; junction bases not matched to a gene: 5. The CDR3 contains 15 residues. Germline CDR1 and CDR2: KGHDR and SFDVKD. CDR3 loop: CATSDPPGLYNEQFF. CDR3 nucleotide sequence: TGTGCCACCAGTGATCCACCGGGACTATACAATGAGCAGTTCTTC.

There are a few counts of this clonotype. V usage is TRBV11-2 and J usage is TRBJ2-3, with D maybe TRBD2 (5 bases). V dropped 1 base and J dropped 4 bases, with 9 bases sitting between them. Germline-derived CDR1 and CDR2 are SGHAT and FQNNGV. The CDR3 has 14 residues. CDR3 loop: CASSLVGSADTQYF. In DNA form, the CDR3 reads TGTGCCAGCAGCTTAGTTGGGAGCGCAGATACGCAGTATTTT.

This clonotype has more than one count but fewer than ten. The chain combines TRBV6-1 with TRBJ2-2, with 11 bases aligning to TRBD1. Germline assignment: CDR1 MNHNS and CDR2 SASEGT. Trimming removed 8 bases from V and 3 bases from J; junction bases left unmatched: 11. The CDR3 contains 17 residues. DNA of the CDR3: TGTGCCAGCCGAAGGGACAGGGGGGGATGGGACACCGGGGAGCTGTTTTTT. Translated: CASRRDRGGWDTGELFF.

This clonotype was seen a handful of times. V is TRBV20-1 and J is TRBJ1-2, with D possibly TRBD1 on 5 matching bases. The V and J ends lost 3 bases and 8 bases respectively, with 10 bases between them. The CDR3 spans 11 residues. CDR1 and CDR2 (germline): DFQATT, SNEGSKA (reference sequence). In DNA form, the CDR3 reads TGCAGTGCTAGTGGGGGTTGGGGCTACACCTTC. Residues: CSASGGWGYTF.

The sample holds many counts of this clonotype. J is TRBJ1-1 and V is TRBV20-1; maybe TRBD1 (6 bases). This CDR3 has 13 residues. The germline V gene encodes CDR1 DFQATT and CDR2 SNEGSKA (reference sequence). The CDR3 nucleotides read TGCAGCCCTGGAGGGGGAACTATAGCTGAAGCTTTCTTT. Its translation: CSPGGGTIAEAFF.

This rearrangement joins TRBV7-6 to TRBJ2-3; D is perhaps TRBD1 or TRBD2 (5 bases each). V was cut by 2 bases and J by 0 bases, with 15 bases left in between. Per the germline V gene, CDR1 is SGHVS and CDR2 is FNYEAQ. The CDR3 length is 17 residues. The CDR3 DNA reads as TGTGCCAGCAGCTTAAAGCCCGGGGCAGCCAGCACAGATACGCAGTATTTT. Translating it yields CASSLKPGAASTDTQYF.

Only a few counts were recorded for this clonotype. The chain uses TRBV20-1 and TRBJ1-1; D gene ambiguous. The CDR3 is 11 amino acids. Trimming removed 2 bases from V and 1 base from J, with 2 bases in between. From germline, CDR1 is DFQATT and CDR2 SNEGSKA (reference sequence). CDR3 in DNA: TGCAGTGCTAGAAAGAACACTGAAGCTTTCTTT. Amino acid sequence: CSARKNTEAFF.